One and the same sample provided the 20 T cell receptor beta chains below, sequenced in a study of blood T cell repertoires in COVID-19. Clones were read by immunoSEQ multiplex PCR, and TCRdb kept only the in-frame ones, dropping some. The sample includes about 150,000 clones, roughly 83% seen only once; the top ten take roughly 14%. The sequencing sample was made of peripheral blood. Receptor source: a man aged 18 to 35 with active or convalescent COVID-19.

V usage is TRBV7-9 and J usage is TRBJ2-2; 7 bases match TRBD1. Germline values: CDR1 SEHNR, CDR2 FQNEAQ (reference sequence). The J segment lost 3 bases and the V segment lost 1 base, leaving 5 bases of the junction unmatched. The CDR3 runs to 16 residues. The DNA of the CDR3 is TGTGCCAGCAGCTTAGGCGGCAGGGGGTACACCGGGGAGCTGTTTTTT. Its translation: CASSLGGRGYTGELFF.

The V and J genes are TRBV5-1 and TRBJ1-6; D unclear. Germline V gene sequence: CDR1 SGHRS, CDR2 YFSETQ. Trimming stripped 0 bases from V and 3 bases from J, with 7 bases between. The CDR3 runs to 15 residues. The chain's CDR3 is CASSLGAYYNSPLHF. CDR3 in DNA: TGCGCCAGCAGCTTGGGGGCATACTATAATTCACCCCTCCACTTT.

V gene TRBV2 combines with J gene TRBJ1-4, with 7 nucleotides matching TRBD1. There are 14 residues in the CDR3. With V trimmed by 8 bases and J by 0 bases, 3 bases remained unmatched. Germline CDR1 SNHLY, CDR2 FYNNEI. The CDR3, as DNA: TGTGCCAGCCGACAGGGTGCAACTAATGAAAAACTGTTTTTT. It translates to CASRQGATNEKLFF.

The CDR3 DNA follows: TGCGCCAGCAGCTTTCGGAGTACGGATTATACTTTGGGCACTGAAGCTTTCTTT. It codes for CASSFRSTDYTLGTEAFF. The V gene is TRBV5-1, the J gene TRBJ1-1; D remains ambiguous. The CDR3 extends over 18 amino acids. The germline V gene encodes CDR1 SGHRS and CDR2 YFSETQ. V dropped 2 bases and J dropped 4 bases, with 24 bases sitting between them.

The rearrangement uses TRBV6-5 and TRBJ1-2; D uncertain. V was clipped by 7 bases and J by 8 bases, with 20 bases between them. The CDR3 loop spans 14 amino acids. Germline lookup yields CDR1 MNHEY and CDR2 SVGAGI. CDR3 DNA sequence: TGTGCCAGCACCCAACCGGGGATCGGAAGGGGCTACACCTTC. Protein: CASTQPGIGRGYTF.

The chain is built from TRBV4-1 and TRBJ2-5; 7 bases agree with TRBD1. This CDR3 contains 13 residues. Germline lookup yields CDR1 MGHRA and CDR2 YSYEKL. After removal of 2 bases from V and 3 bases from J, the junction contained 0 bases not matched to a gene. CDR3 DNA sequence: TGCGCCAGCAGCCAACAGGGGGAAGAGACCCAGTACTTC. Its translation: CASSQQGEETQYF.

CDR3: CASSRQLRGGTRNEQFF. Written as DNA, the CDR3 is TGTGCCAGCAGTCGGCAGTTGCGGGGGGGGACCAGGAATGAGCAGTTCTTC. The chain carries TRBV6-6 and TRBJ2-1; 9 nucleotides match TRBD2. This CDR3 comprises 17 residues. Trimming at V came to 5 bases and at J to 7 bases, leaving 15 bases not matched to a gene. The germline V gene has CDR1 MNHNY and CDR2 SVGAGI (reference sequence).

CDR3 region: CASSQDFGRGLYGYTF. The DNA for the CDR3 is TGTGCCAGCAGCCAAGATTTTGGCAGGGGGCTATACGGCTACACCTTC. The chain links TRBV14 to TRBJ1-2; 8 nucleotides align to TRBD1. Trimming at V came to 0 bases and at J to 8 bases, leaving 11 bases not matched to a gene. The CDR3 totals 16 residues. CDR1 SGHDN and CDR2 FVKESK come from the germline V gene.

The V and J genes are TRBV28 and TRBJ1-6; 9 positions agree with TRBD1. The ends lost 7 bases at V and 7 bases at J; junction bases unmatched: 8. Germline assignment: CDR1 MDHEN and CDR2 SYDVKM. The CDR3 contains 15 residues. This CDR3 is CASTRRGQGNSPLHF. The DNA of the CDR3 is TGTGCCAGCACCCGAAGGGGACAGGGAAATTCACCCCTCCACTTT. The variable domain in full, with the rest retrieved from reference TRBV28 and TRBJ1-6, is DVKVTQSSRYLVKRTGEKVFLECVQDMDHENMFWYRQDPGLGLRLIYFSYDVKMKEKGDIPEGYSVSREKKERFSLILESASTNQTSMYLCASTRRGQGNSPLHFGNGTRLTVT.

This clone was picked up many times. The rearrangement links TRBV19 to TRBJ1-2; 10 nucleotides match TRBD1. CDR1 is LNHDA and CDR2 is SQIVND in the germline V gene (reference sequence). J gave up 7 bases and V 5 bases, and 4 bases lay outside the gene matches. The CDR3 runs to 13 residues. CDR3 nucleotides: TGTGCCAGTAGTGCCCGACAGGGGGCTGGCTACACCTTC. Its translation is CASSARQGAGYTF. The full variable domain, in which reference TRBV19 and TRBJ1-2 provide the parts outside the CDR3, is DGGITQSPKYLFRKEGQNVTLSCEQNLNHDAMYWYRQDPGQGLRLIYYSQIVNDFQKGDIAEGYSVSREKKESFPLTVTSAQKNPTAFYLCASSARQGAGYTFGSGTRLTVV.

This sequence joins TRBV29-1 and TRBJ2-7; 7 nucleotides match TRBD2. Germline V gene sequence: CDR1 SQVTM, CDR2 ANQGSEA. Losses at the gene ends were 5 bases for V and 0 bases for J; bases not matched to a gene: 4. This CDR3 comprises 13 residues. CDR3 DNA sequence: TGCAGCGTTCGTGGGGGGGTCTCCTACGAGCAGTACTTC. It yields the protein CSVRGGVSYEQYF.

This chain connects TRBV5-1 to TRBJ2-1, with 11 bases fitting TRBD2. Unmatched junction bases numbered 4, after V lost 2 bases and J lost 9 bases. This CDR3 contains 14 residues. Germline CDR1 SGHRS, CDR2 YFSETQ. For the CDR3, the DNA is TGCGCCAGCAGCTTTAGCGGGGGGGCCCGTGAGCAGTTCTTC. Its protein product is CASSFSGGAREQFF.

This sequence joins TRBV7-6 and TRBJ2-2; 9 bases match TRBD1. Germline V gene data show CDR1 as SGHVS and CDR2 as FNYEAQ. The CDR3 totals 14 residues. V shed 6 bases and J 2 bases; nucleotides not matched to a gene: 1. CDR3 nucleotides: TGTGCCAGCAGGGACAGGGGAAACACCGGGGAGCTGTTTTTT. Its translation: CASRDRGNTGELFF.

The chain recombines TRBV6-5 with TRBJ2-7, with 9 bases lining up with TRBD1. V shed 3 bases and J 3 bases; nucleotides not matched to a gene: 6. CDR3 size: 15 residues. The germline gives CDR1 MNHEY, CDR2 SVGAGI. The chain's CDR3 is CASSYSDRGHYEQYF. The DNA of the CDR3 is TGTGCCAGCAGTTATTCGGACAGGGGTCACTACGAGCAGTACTTC.

The rearrangement joins TRBV7-2 to TRBJ2-1; 9 bases match TRBD1. The V gene end was trimmed by 2 bases and the J gene end by 0 bases; junction bases not matched to a gene: 8. CDR3 length equals 18 residues. The V gene's germline CDR1 is SGHTA and CDR2 FQGNSA. This CDR3 is CASSLPLGQGNSYNEQFF. CDR3 DNA: TGTGCCAGCAGCTTACCCCTGGGACAGGGTAACTCCTACAATGAGCAGTTCTTC.

V is TRBV29-1 and J is TRBJ1-5, with D perhaps matching TRBD1 (5 bases). V gave up 7 bases and J gave up 7 bases, with 20 bases separating them. The CDR3 is 14 residues long. Germline CDR1 and CDR2: SQVTM and ANQGSEA. The CDR3 spells CSASLGGAWQPQHF. Written as DNA, the CDR3 is TGCAGCGCTTCGCTGGGAGGGGCATGGCAGCCCCAGCATTTT.

The chain recombines TRBV5-6 with TRBJ2-7, with 9 bases that match TRBD2. The CDR3 has 15 residues. Germline V gene data show CDR1 as SGHDT and CDR2 as YYEEEE. V shed 4 bases, J shed 3 bases, and the junction held 8 bases outside the gene matches. CDR3 loop: CASSPANSGSYEQYF. The DNA for the CDR3 is TGTGCCAGCAGCCCCGCTAATAGCGGGAGCTACGAGCAGTACTTC.

V is TRBV6-1 and J is TRBJ2-7; 13 bases line up with TRBD2. The CDR3 totals 16 residues. V lost 3 bases, J lost 4 bases, and 6 bases stayed unmatched. Germline assignment: CDR1 MNHNS and CDR2 SASEGT. The CDR3 reads CASSDWTSGSFYEQYF. DNA of the CDR3: TGTGCCAGCAGTGACTGGACTAGCGGGAGTTTTTACGAGCAGTACTTC.

V gene TRBV30 combines with J gene TRBJ2-3; a weak D match, TRBD2 (5 bases). Germline CDR1 reads GTSNPN; CDR2 reads SVGIG (reference sequence). Between the trimmed V and J ends, which lost 3 bases and 5 bases, there was a span of 12 bases. This CDR3 is built from 13 residues. CDR3 protein: CAWRPDGEDTQYF. The CDR3 nucleotides are TGTGCCTGGAGGCCGGACGGGGAAGATACGCAGTATTTT. Looking up the rest from reference TRBV30 and TRBJ2-3 gives the full variable domain: SQTIHQWPATLVQPVGSPLSLECTVEGTSNPNLYWYRQAAGRGLQLLFYSVGIGQISSEVPQNLSASRPQDRQFILSSKKLLLSDSGFYLCAWRPDGEDTQYFGPGTRLTVL.

This chain joins TRBV7-2 and TRBJ1-1, with TRBD1 matching 12 bases. Germline values: CDR1 SGHTA, CDR2 FQGNSA. This CDR3 region has 15 residues. With V trimmed by 5 bases and J by 8 bases, 9 bases remained unmatched. The CDR3 DNA sequence: TGTGCCAGCAGCAAGGGACAGGGGGCAGGTAGGGAAGCTTTCTTT. This sequence encodes CASSKGQGAGREAFF.